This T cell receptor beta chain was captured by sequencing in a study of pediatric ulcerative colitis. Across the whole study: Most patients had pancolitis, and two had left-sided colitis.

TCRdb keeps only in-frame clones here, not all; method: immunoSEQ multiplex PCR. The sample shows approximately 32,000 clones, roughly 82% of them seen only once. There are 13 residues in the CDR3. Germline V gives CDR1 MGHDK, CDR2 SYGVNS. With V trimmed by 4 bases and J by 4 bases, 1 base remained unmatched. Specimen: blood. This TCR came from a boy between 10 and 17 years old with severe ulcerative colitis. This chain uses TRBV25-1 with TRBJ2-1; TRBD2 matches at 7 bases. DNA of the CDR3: TGTGCCAGCAGTGGGGGGGGTTACAATGAGCAGTTCTTC. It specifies CASSGGGYNEQFF. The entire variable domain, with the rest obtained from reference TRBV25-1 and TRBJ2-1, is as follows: EADIYQTPRYLVIGTGKKITLECSQTMGHDKMYWYQQDPGMELHLIHYSYGVNSTEKGDLSSESTVSRIRTEHFPLTLESARPSHTSQYLCASSGGGYNEQFFGPGTRLTVL.